These 19 T cell receptor beta chains were all obtained from the same sample, sequenced in a study of T-cell memory formation after mild COVID-19. TCRdb independently ran MiXCR on the 5' RACE reads; one entry per CDR3 protein. The table lists some 300,000 distinct CDR3 sequences, 20% of them singletons. The sample comprised PBMCs or a T cell subset sorted from them (not recorded which). All receptors derive from a man aged 18-30 years who had mild COVID-19 (a few samples of this study predate the infection). Cell type and time point are not known.

The chain recombines TRBV11-2 with TRBJ2-7; D not certain. V lost 4 bases and J lost 0, with 4 bases in between. There are 12 residues in the CDR3. Germline V gene data show CDR1 as SGHAT and CDR2 as FQNNGV. The CDR3 spells CASSSGSYEQYV. DNA for the CDR3: TGTGCCAGCAGCTCCGGCTCCTACGAGCAGTACGTC.

This clonotype was seen more than once but under ten times. V gene TRBV2 combines with J gene TRBJ1-5, with a tentative D call TRBD1 (5 bases). CDR3 length: 16 amino acids. The germline V and J ends were trimmed by 2 bases and 1 base, with 12 bases remaining between them. Germline V lookup: CDR1 SNHLY, CDR2 FYNNEI. CDR3 bases: TGTGCCAGCAGTGAATTTGGGGGGAGCAGCAATCAGCCCCAGCATTTT. Residues: CASSEFGGSSNQPQHF.

This clonotype was seen many times. The chain uses TRBV20-1 and TRBJ2-1; D gene ambiguous. V lost 0 bases to trimming and J lost 6 bases, with 0 bases between them. Germline V gives CDR1 DFQATT, CDR2 SNEGSKA (reference sequence). The CDR3 consists of 10 residues. The CDR3 is CSARDNEQFF. CDR3 DNA: TGCAGTGCTAGAGACAATGAGCAGTTCTTC.

This clonotype was seen many times. The junction differs from germline at one of its ends, possibly a read error. V and J are TRBV5-1 and TRBJ2-3; 10 bases agree with TRBD1. The CDR3 totals 14 residues. Germline V gene data show CDR1 as SGHRS and CDR2 as YFSETQ. The CDR3 loop reads CASSLGQGADTQYF. For the CDR3, the DNA is TGTGCCAGCAGCTTAGGACAGGGGGCAGATACGCAGTATTTT.

A few counts support this clonotype. The V gene is TRBV7-2, the J gene TRBJ2-5; D not resolved. CDR3 length: 14 residues. V was cut by 4 bases and J by 3 bases, with 12 bases left in between. Per the germline V gene, CDR1 is SGHTA and CDR2 is FQGNSA. CDR3 in DNA: TGTGCCAGCAGCTCGACTCGGACCGAAGAGACCCAGTACTTC. Amino acid sequence: CASSSTRTEETQYF.

A few counts support this clonotype. The chain links TRBV2 to TRBJ1-2, with D perhaps TRBD1 (5 bases). CDR3 size: 14 residues. Trimming pared 6 bases from V and 7 bases from J, leaving 18 bases between. Germline V CDR1 and CDR2: SNHLY, FYNNEI. CDR3 protein: CASSVDGTAGGYTF. The CDR3 nucleotides are TGTGCCAGCAGCGTGGACGGGACCGCCGGTGGCTACACCTTC.

The sample holds a few counts of this clonotype. The rearrangement uses TRBV20-1 and TRBJ1-4; D possibly corresponds to TRBD1 (5 bases). The CDR3 extends over 15 amino acids. The ends were cut back, 7 bases at V and 3 bases at J, with 18 bases in the middle. Germline V gene sequence: CDR1 DFQATT, CDR2 SNEGSKA (reference sequence). The CDR3 loop reads CSVTPLGESNEKLFF. The DNA for the CDR3 is TGCAGTGTTACTCCATTAGGGGAGTCTAATGAAAAACTGTTTTTT.

This clonotype has just a few counts. This rearrangement joins TRBV12-3 or TRBV12-4 to TRBJ1-1, with 7 nucleotides matching TRBD1. The V and J ends lost 3 bases and 5 bases, in that order; junction bases with no gene match: 12. The CDR3 runs to 16 residues. CDR3 in DNA: TGTGCCAGCAGTTTCAGAGGGGGCCGCCTGAGGACTGAAGCTTTCTTT. This encodes CASSFRGGRLRTEAFF.

This clonotype came up many times. This rearrangement joins TRBV7-3 to TRBJ2-6; no clear D gene. The CDR3 loop spans 13 amino acids. V lost 9 bases and J 4 bases, leaving 10 bases between the germline ends. The germline V gene encodes CDR1 SGHTA and CDR2 FQGTGA. This CDR3 reads CASALAGANVLTF. The CDR3 DNA is TGTGCCAGTGCGTTGGCGGGGGCCAACGTCCTGACTTTC.

V and J are TRBV28 and TRBJ2-1; no firm D call. V shed 5 bases and J shed 7 bases, with 18 bases lying between them. The CDR3 has 15 amino acids. CDR1 and CDR2 from the germline V gene are MDHEN and SYDVKM. The CDR3 region is CASSPRAPLRNEQFF. The DNA for the CDR3 is TGTGCCAGCAGTCCGCGCGCGCCGTTGAGGAATGAGCAGTTCTTC. Complete variable domain (other parts from reference TRBV28 and TRBJ2-1): DVKVTQSSRYLVKRTGEKVFLECVQDMDHENMFWYRQDPGLGLRLIYFSYDVKMKEKGDIPEGYSVSREKKERFSLILESASTNQTSMYLCASSPRAPLRNEQFFGPGTRLTVL.

This clonotype was observed a few times. This rearrangement joins TRBV7-2 to TRBJ2-4, with D tentatively TRBD1 (5 bases). The length of the CDR3 is 16 residues. The germline V gene has CDR1 SGHTA and CDR2 FQGNSA. The ends were cut back, 5 bases at V and 0 bases at J, with 14 bases in the middle. The CDR3 nucleotides are TGTGCCAGCAGCCGGGTGGCAGGGTTAGCCAAAAACATTCAGTACTTC. Translated, it gives CASSRVAGLAKNIQYF.

The rearrangement uses TRBV4-1 and TRBJ2-4; no clear D gene. CDR1 is MGHRA and CDR2 is YSYEKL in the germline V gene. The CDR3 runs 16 residues. Trimming removed 0 bases from V and 0 bases from J, with 9 bases in between. The CDR3 DNA reads TGCGCCAGCAGCCAAGATAGAGCCAGAGCCAAAAACATTCAGTACTTC. Translation: CASSQDRARAKNIQYF.

J is TRBJ1-1 and V is TRBV4-3; TRBD1 matches at 7 bases. This CDR3 is built from 15 residues. J gave up 7 bases and V 4 bases, and 12 bases lay outside the gene matches. CDR1 and CDR2 (germline): LGHNA, YSLEER. CDR3 sequence reads: CASSRITGARGEAFF. CDR3 nucleotide sequence: TGCGCCAGCAGCCGAATCACAGGGGCCCGGGGTGAAGCTTTCTTT.

The V and J genes are TRBV28 and TRBJ2-3, with TRBD1 matching 9 bases. The germline CDR1 and CDR2 sequences are MDHEN and SYDVKM. The CDR3 consists of 13 residues. Trimming removed 8 bases from V and 5 bases from J; junction bases left unmatched: 5. In DNA form, the CDR3 reads TGTGCCAGCCACAGGGGGCCGGGAGATACGCAGTATTTT. It yields the protein CASHRGPGDTQYF.

This clonotype was counted between two and nine times. The chain combines TRBV18 with TRBJ2-7; perhaps TRBD1 as D (6 bases). The CDR3 is 14 residues long. Trimming left V 2 bases short and J 3 bases short, with 11 bases between. Germline assignment: CDR1 KGHSH and CDR2 LQKENI. The CDR3 DNA reads TGTGCCAGCTCACCAGAAACAGGGTTCTACGAGCAGTACTTC. This codes for CASSPETGFYEQYF.

In its sample, this clonotype was seen a few times. The genes are TRBV24-1 and TRBJ2-3; the D gene could be TRBD1 or TRBD2 (5 bases each). Deletions cut 3 bases from V and 1 base from J, with 10 bases between. The CDR3 is 15 residues long. The germline gives CDR1 KGHDR, CDR2 SFDVKD. This CDR3 reads CATSDPGRGTDTQYF. CDR3 DNA: TGTGCCACCAGTGATCCGGGACGAGGCACAGATACGCAGTATTTT.

This chain links TRBV12-3 or TRBV12-4 with TRBJ2-1, with 12 bases identical to TRBD2. The CDR3 totals 13 residues. With V trimmed by 5 bases and J by 13 bases, 6 bases remained unmatched. For the CDR3, the DNA is TGTGCCAGCAGTCCACTAGCGGGGGGAATTCAGTTCTTC. Its protein product is CASSPLAGGIQFF.

CDR3 in amino acids: CASSADRYNEQFF. The CDR3 region has the DNA TGTGCCAGCAGTGCAGACAGGTACAATGAGCAGTTCTTC. J is TRBJ2-1 and V is TRBV11-2; D is perhaps TRBD1 (6 bases). V was clipped by 6 bases and J by 4 bases, with 10 bases between them. The CDR3 covers 13 residues. Germline lookup yields CDR1 SGHAT and CDR2 FQNNGV. The full variable domain, completed using reference TRBV11-2 and TRBJ2-1, is EAGVAQSPRYKIIEKRQSVAFWCNPISGHATLYWYQQILGQGPKLLIQFQNNGVVDDSQLPKDRFSAERLKGVDSTLKIQPAKLEDSAVYLCASSADRYNEQFFGPGTRLTVL.

This clonotype appeared a few times. J is TRBJ2-3 and V is TRBV20-1; TRBD1 aligns across 11 bases. In germline, CDR1 is DFQATT, CDR2 SNEGSKA (reference sequence). Germline trimming cut 6 bases from V and 4 bases from J; bases unmatched to any gene: 6. The CDR3 totals 14 residues. The CDR3 loop reads CSAEDRGRADTQYF. The CDR3, as DNA: TGCAGTGCAGAGGACAGGGGGCGTGCAGATACGCAGTATTTT.